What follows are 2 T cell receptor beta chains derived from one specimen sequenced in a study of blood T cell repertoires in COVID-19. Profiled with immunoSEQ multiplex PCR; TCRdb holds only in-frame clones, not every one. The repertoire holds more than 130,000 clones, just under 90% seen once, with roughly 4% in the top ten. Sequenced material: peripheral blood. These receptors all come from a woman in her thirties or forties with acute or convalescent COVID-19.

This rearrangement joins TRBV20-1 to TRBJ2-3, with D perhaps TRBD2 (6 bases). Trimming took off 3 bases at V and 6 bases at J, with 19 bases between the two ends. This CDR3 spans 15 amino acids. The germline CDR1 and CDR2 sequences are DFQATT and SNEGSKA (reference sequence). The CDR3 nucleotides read TGCAGTGCTAGTGGTAGCGGTCCTTTGAGGGATACGCAGTATTTT. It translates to CSASGSGPLRDTQYF.

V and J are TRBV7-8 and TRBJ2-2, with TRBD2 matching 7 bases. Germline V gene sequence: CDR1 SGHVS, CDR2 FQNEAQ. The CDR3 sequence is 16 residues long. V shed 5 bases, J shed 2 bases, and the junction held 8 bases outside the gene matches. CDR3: CASSRPSGTNTGELFF. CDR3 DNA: TGTGCCAGCAGCCGCCCCAGCGGGACCAACACCGGGGAGCTGTTTTTT.